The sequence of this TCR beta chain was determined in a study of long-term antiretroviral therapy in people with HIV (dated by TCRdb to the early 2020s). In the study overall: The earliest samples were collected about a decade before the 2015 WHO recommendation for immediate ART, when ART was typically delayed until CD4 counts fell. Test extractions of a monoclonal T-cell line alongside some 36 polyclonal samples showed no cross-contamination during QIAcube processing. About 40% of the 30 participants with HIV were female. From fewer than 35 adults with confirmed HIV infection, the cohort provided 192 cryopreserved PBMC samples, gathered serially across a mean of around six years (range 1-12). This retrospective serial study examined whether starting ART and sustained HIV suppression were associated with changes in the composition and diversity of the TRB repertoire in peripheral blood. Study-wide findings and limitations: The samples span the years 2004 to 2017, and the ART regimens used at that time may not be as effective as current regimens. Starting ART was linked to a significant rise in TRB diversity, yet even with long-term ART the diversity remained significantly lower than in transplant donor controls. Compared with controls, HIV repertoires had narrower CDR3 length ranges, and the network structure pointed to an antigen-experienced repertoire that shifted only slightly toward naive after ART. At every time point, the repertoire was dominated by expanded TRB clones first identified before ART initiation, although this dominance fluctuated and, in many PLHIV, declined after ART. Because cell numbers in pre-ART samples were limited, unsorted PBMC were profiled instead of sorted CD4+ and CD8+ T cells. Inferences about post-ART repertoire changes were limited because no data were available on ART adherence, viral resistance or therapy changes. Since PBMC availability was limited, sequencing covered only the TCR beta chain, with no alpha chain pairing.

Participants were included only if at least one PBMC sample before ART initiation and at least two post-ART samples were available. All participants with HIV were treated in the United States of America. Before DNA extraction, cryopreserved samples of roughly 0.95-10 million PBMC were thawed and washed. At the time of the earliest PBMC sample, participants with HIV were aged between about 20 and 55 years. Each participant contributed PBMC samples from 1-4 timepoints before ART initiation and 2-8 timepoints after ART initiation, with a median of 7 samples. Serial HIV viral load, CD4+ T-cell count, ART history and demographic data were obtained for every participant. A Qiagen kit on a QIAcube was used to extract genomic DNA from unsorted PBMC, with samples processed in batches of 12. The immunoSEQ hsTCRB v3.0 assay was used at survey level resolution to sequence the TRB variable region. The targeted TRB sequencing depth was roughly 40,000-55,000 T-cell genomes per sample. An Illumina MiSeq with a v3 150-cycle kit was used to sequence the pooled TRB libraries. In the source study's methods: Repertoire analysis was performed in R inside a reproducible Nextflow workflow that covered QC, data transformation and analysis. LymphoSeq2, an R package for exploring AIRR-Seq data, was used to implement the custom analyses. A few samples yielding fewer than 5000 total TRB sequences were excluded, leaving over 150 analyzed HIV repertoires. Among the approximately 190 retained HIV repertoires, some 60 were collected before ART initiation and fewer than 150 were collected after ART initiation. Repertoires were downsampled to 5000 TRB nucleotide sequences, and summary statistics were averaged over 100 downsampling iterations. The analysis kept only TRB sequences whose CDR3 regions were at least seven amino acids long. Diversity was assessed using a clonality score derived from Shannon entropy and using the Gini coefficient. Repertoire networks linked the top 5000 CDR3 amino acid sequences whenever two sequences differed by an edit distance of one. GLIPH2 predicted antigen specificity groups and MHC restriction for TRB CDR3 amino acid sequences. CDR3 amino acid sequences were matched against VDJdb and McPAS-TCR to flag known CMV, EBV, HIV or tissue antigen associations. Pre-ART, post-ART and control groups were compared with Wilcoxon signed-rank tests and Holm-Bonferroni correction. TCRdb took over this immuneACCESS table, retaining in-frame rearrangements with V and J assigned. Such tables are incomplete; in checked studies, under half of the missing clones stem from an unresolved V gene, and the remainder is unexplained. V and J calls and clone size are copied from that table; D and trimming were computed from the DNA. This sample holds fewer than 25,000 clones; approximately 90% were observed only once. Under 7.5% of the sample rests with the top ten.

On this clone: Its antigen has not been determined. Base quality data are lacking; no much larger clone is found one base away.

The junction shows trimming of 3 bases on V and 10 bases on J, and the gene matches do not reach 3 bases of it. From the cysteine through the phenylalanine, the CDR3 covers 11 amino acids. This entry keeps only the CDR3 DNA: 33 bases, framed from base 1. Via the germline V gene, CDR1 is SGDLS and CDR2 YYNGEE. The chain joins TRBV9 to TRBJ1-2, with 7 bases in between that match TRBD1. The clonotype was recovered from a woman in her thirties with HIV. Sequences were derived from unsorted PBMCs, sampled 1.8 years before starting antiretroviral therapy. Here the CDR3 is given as CASSDQGDYTF. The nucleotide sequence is TGTGCCAGCAGCGATCAGGGGGACTACACCTTC.